This T cell receptor beta chain was observed in a study of blood T cell repertoires in COVID-19. For the study at large: The United States, Italy and Spain supplied acute and convalescent COVID-19 samples. PBMCs, B-cell-depleted T cells, or T cells were the source of the cDNA or gDNA that made up the material.

The V gene's germline CDR1 is LGHNA and CDR2 YSLEER. The CDR3 sequence is 16 residues long. With V trimmed by 1 base and J by 2 bases, 6 bases remained unmatched. Enrolment of Seattle patients took place during active infection, and they were followed longitudinally. As originally analysed: Estimation of nucleated cell counts relied on the amplification of reference gene primers. Measured with immunoSEQ multiplex PCR; TCRdb has only the in-frame clones, and not every one. V, J and clone size were drawn from that table, and D and trimming were deduced from the DNA. The data hold roughly 410,000 clones, with around nine tenths observed a single time.

The receptor was isolated from a woman aged 40 to 49 with COVID-19, enrolled during active disease. Sequenced material: peripheral blood. The rearrangement uses TRBV4-3 and TRBJ1-2; 8 bases are shared with TRBD1. The CDR3 is CASSQVGTGRNYGYTF. The CDR3, as DNA: TGCGCCAGCAGCCAAGTAGGGACAGGTAGAAACTATGGCTACACCTTC.